This is a list of T cell receptor beta chains from one sample in a study of T-cell memory formation after mild COVID-19. TCRdb analysed the 5' RACE reads with MiXCR anew, one entry per CDR3 protein. The sample records about 560,000 distinct CDR3 sequences, approximately 21% being singletons. Sequenced: PBMCs or a T cell subset sorted from them (not recorded which). These receptors originate from an adult woman who had mild COVID-19 (a few samples of this study predate the infection). Cell type and time point are not known. Each CDR3 is given without its conserved first and last residue. A row's size may be missing; if present it is once, few, many or a size class.

j_call	clone_size	v_call	cdr3_aa
TRBJ1-2	NA	TRBV7-9	ASSPLAGWRT
TRBJ1-1	NA	TRBV6-5	ASSYSVYHTEAF
TRBJ1-2	few	TRBV7-2	ASSPNGRGNGYT
TRBJ2-2	NA	TRBV5-1	ASSISGVGELF
TRBJ2-7	NA	TRBV5-5	ASSFQDSLFGEQY
TRBJ1-2	few	TRBV10-3	AISPGSNYGYT
TRBJ2-7	many	TRBV7-8	ASSLGRGAEQY
TRBJ2-7	NA	TRBV7-3	ASSLKPVGTGAYEQY
TRBJ2-1	NA	TRBV6-2/TRBV6-3	ASSSNTVNEQF
TRBJ2-7	NA	TRBV6-2/TRBV6-3	ASRPSGRAFYEQY
TRBJ2-7	few	TRBV11-2	ASSWRGRTGGSYEQY
TRBJ2-1	NA	TRBV11-2	ASSSQGGPSYNEQF
TRBJ1-2	few	TRBV6-4	ASSETLTGGIYGYT
TRBJ2-3	few	TRBV4-3	ASSQEGGVPPRDTQY
TRBJ2-5	NA	TRBV24-1	ATSDRTGGEFETQY
TRBJ1-1	NA	TRBV4-1	ASSHPAKRPTEAF
TRBJ2-7	many	TRBV9	ASSVGDSEQY
TRBJ1-1	few	TRBV7-9	ASSLGSTFREAF
TRBJ1-1	few	TRBV10-3	AISDPYRLGDRVSSVNTEAF
TRBJ2-7	NA	TRBV7-9	ASSLLGEGFYEQY
TRBJ2-3	NA	TRBV6-5	ASSYRGRGDTQY
TRBJ2-5	many	TRBV7-2	ASSLSGRGETQY
TRBJ1-5	few	TRBV5-1	ASSFSPQPQH
TRBJ1-5	few	TRBV20-1	SARMGNQPQH
TRBJ1-1	NA	TRBV5-1	ASSLDRGHPEAF
TRBJ2-5	NA	TRBV4-1	ASSQEQAGGNQETQY
TRBJ1-2	NA	TRBV12-3/TRBV12-4	ASRSRTQGEWNT